The TCR beta chain described here comes from a study of blood T cell repertoires in COVID-19. Study at large: The samples span acute and convalescent COVID-19 from the United States, Italy and Spain. In each case, the material was cDNA or gDNA derived from T cells, B-cell-depleted T cells, or PBMCs.

Original data processing: Amplification of reference gene primers was used by the study to estimate nucleated cell counts. Generated by immunoSEQ multiplex PCR, the TCRdb table keeps only in-frame clones and is missing some. V, J and clone size derive from that table, while D and trimming were established from the DNA sequence. The sample contains around 170,000 clones, over 80% of which appear only once. Trimming removed 5 bases at V and 8 bases at J, with 13 bases between. This CDR3 comprises 13 residues. This sequence originates from a woman aged 40 to 50 with acute or convalescent COVID-19. V gene TRBV12-3 or TRBV12-4 combines with J gene TRBJ2-1; tentative D call: TRBD2 (6 bases). The sequenced material came from peripheral blood. The CDR3 region is CASSTLWGDEQFF. The DNA for the CDR3 is TGTGCCAGCAGTACCCTGTGGGGGGATGAGCAGTTCTTC.